A selection of T cell receptor beta chains follows, all from one sample in a study of blood T cells in healthy people across ages. Each CDR3 protein is one row after TCRdb ran MiXCR on the 5' RACE reads. The table shows roughly 680,000 distinct CDR3 sequences, with approximately 21% occurring only once. Sample: blood. These receptor sequences come from a man aged 70-80 years in good health. Each CDR3 is given with its conserved first and last residue. Each record gives: J gene, D gene, V gene, clone size, CDR3 protein, CDR3 DNA. D genes are given only for firm matches. For some rows the clone size is stated as once, few or many, or as a class when expanded; others skip it.

j_call: TRBJ2-3; d_call: NA; v_call: TRBV20-1; clone_size: few; cdr3_aa: CSAQQSQADTQYF; cdr3_nt: TGCAGTGCTCAACAGTCACAAGCAGATACGCAGTATTTT
j_call: TRBJ2-7; d_call: NA; v_call: TRBV12-3/TRBV12-4; clone_size: many; cdr3_aa: CASSFSGHEQYF; cdr3_nt: TGTGCCAGCAGTTTCTCAGGGCACGAGCAGTACTTC
j_call: TRBJ1-1; d_call: NA; v_call: TRBV4-1; clone_size: few; cdr3_aa: CASSQGLQGTEAFF; cdr3_nt: TGCGCCAGCAGCCAAGGCTTGCAGGGAACTGAAGCTTTCTTT
j_call: TRBJ2-7; d_call: TRBD1; v_call: TRBV28; clone_size: NA; cdr3_aa: CASSFLPGQGKLYEQYF; cdr3_nt: TGTGCCAGCAGTTTTCTCCCGGGACAGGGGAAGCTCTACGAGCAGTACTTC
j_call: TRBJ1-2; d_call: NA; v_call: TRBV5-6; clone_size: few; cdr3_aa: CASSSGSYGYTF; cdr3_nt: TGTGCCAGCAGCTCGGGGAGCTATGGCTACACCTTC
j_call: TRBJ2-7; d_call: TRBD1; v_call: TRBV18; clone_size: NA; cdr3_aa: CASSHTGGAYDEQYF; cdr3_nt: TGTGCCAGCTCACACACAGGGGGCGCGTACGACGAGCAGTACTTC
j_call: TRBJ2-1; d_call: NA; v_call: TRBV18; clone_size: NA; cdr3_aa: CASSPPSGTAYNEQFF; cdr3_nt: TGTGCCAGCTCACCACCTAGCGGAACTGCCTACAATGAGCAGTTCTTC
j_call: TRBJ2-7; d_call: TRBD2; v_call: TRBV6-2/TRBV6-3; clone_size: NA; cdr3_aa: CASSYSAGGLSYEQYF; cdr3_nt: TGTGCCAGCAGTTACTCTGCGGGAGGGCTGTCCTACGAGCAGTACTTC
j_call: TRBJ2-1; d_call: TRBD2; v_call: TRBV29-1; clone_size: few; cdr3_aa: CSVAGGRRETIYNEQFF; cdr3_nt: TGCAGCGTCGCAGGTGGGAGGCGGGAGACCATTTACAATGAGCAGTTCTTC
j_call: TRBJ1-1; d_call: TRBD1; v_call: TRBV2; clone_size: NA; cdr3_aa: CASSGQGWAEAFF; cdr3_nt: TGTGCCAGCAGTGGACAGGGGTGGGCTGAAGCTTTCTTT
j_call: TRBJ2-7; d_call: NA; v_call: TRBV19; clone_size: few; cdr3_aa: CASSRGANLGYEQYF; cdr3_nt: TGTGCCAGTAGCCGTGGGGCTAACTTGGGCTACGAGCAGTACTTC
j_call: TRBJ2-3; d_call: TRBD1; v_call: TRBV5-4; clone_size: NA; cdr3_aa: CASSRTGQRTRTDTQYF; cdr3_nt: TGTGCCAGCTCAAGGACAGGTCAACGAACCCGCACAGATACGCAGTATTTT
j_call: TRBJ2-7; d_call: NA; v_call: TRBV20-1; clone_size: NA; cdr3_aa: CSARGVALSSYEQYF; cdr3_nt: TGCAGTGCTAGAGGGGTTGCCTTGAGCTCCTACGAGCAGTACTTC
j_call: TRBJ2-1; d_call: TRBD2; v_call: TRBV9; clone_size: NA; cdr3_aa: CASSVDMRTSGSNEQFF; cdr3_nt: TGTGCCAGCAGCGTAGATATGCGGACTAGCGGGAGTAATGAGCAGTTCTTC
j_call: TRBJ1-1; d_call: NA; v_call: TRBV5-1; clone_size: many; cdr3_aa: CASSFTFSTELMNTEAFF; cdr3_nt: TGCGCCAGCAGCTTCACCTTCTCGACAGAGTTAATGAACACTGAAGCTTTCTTT
j_call: TRBJ2-1; d_call: TRBD1; v_call: TRBV9; clone_size: many; cdr3_aa: CASSASGQVAPNEQFF; cdr3_nt: TGTGCCAGCAGCGCCTCGGGACAGGTGGCCCCGAATGAGCAGTTCTTC
j_call: TRBJ1-3; d_call: NA; v_call: TRBV29-1; clone_size: NA; cdr3_aa: CSVGSARSGNTIYF; cdr3_nt: TGCAGCGTTGGGAGCGCGCGCTCTGGAAACACCATATATTTT
j_call: TRBJ1-2; d_call: NA; v_call: TRBV12-3/TRBV12-4; clone_size: NA; cdr3_aa: CASSFSEVTGYTF; cdr3_nt: TGTGCCAGCAGTTTCAGTGAGGTCACTGGCTACACCTTC
j_call: TRBJ2-2; d_call: NA; v_call: TRBV29-1; clone_size: few; cdr3_aa: CSGYEFGGPNTGELFF; cdr3_nt: TGCAGCGGCTATGAATTTGGGGGCCCCAACACCGGGGAGCTGTTTTTT
j_call: TRBJ2-5; d_call: NA; v_call: TRBV7-2; clone_size: few; cdr3_aa: CASSLGSRAQETQYF; cdr3_nt: TGTGCCAGCAGCTTAGGAAGCAGAGCCCAAGAGACCCAGTACTTC
j_call: TRBJ2-2; d_call: NA; v_call: TRBV28; clone_size: few; cdr3_aa: CASRRVTGELFF; cdr3_nt: TGTGCCAGCAGAAGGGTCACCGGGGAGCTGTTTTTT
j_call: TRBJ2-5; d_call: TRBD2; v_call: TRBV5-8; clone_size: NA; cdr3_aa: CASSATSGGDQQETQYF; cdr3_nt: TGTGCCAGCAGCGCGACTAGCGGGGGGGATCAACAAGAGACCCAGTACTTC